This record covers a single TCR beta chain. What it binds is unknown. The data derive from a study of Graves' ophthalmopathy and Graves' hyperthyroidism. Transcripts of RNA were the source for amplifying TCR beta CDR3 regions. HTBI primers were used in a first-round RT-PCR, which preceded a second-round multiplex PCR. MiXCR was run by TCRdb on the multiplex PCR reads, yielding one entry per CDR3 protein. In the table there are about 24,000 distinct CDR3 sequences, less than 50% of which are singletons. Study-level findings and limits: Prediction of ophthalmopathy progression reached over 65% sensitivity and around 76% specificity.

This CDR3 has 12 residues. Trimming removed 5 bases from V and 4 bases from J, with 6 bases in between. CDR1 and CDR2 from the germline V gene are SGHNT and YENEEA. The specimen was peripheral blood. The receptor was derived from an adult woman with stable Graves' hyperthyroidism. The chain couples TRBV11-3 to TRBJ2-1; D gene unclear. As DNA, the CDR3 is TGTGCCAGCAGCCCCCAATACAATGAGCAGTTCTTC. This codes for CASSPQYNEQFF.